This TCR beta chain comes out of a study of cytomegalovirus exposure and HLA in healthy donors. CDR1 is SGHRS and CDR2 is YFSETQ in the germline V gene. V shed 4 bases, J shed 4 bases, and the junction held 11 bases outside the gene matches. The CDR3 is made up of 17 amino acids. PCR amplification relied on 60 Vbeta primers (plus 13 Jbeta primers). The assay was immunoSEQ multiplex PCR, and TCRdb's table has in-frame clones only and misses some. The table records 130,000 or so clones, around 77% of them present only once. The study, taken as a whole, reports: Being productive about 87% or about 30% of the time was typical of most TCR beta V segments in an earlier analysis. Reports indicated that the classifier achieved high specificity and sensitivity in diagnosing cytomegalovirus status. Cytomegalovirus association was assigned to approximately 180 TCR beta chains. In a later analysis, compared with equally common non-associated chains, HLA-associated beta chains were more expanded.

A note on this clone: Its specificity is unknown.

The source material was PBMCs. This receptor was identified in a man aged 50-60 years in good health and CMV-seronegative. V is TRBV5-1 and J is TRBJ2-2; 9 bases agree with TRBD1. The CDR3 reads CASSRDRDFERTGELFF. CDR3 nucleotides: TGCGCCAGCAGCAGGGACAGGGACTTCGAACGCACCGGGGAGCTGTTTTTT.